The 21 T cell receptor beta chains given below trace back to one sample, sequenced in a study of T cells in Graves' hyperthyroidism and ophthalmopathy. It was RNA transcripts that yielded the amplified TCR beta CDR3 regions. The primer set for the first-round RT-PCR of the TCR CDR3 was HTBI. TCRdb re-derived calls from the multiplex PCR reads in MiXCR, one entry per CDR3 protein. The data hold around 500,000 distinct CDR3 sequences, with 20% to 25% observed a single time. Source material: blood. The receptors here all came from a woman in her 70s with Graves' ophthalmopathy.

This rearrangement joins TRBV20-1 to TRBJ2-7; no definite D call. V dropped 4 bases and J dropped 1 base, with 14 bases sitting between them. Germline-derived CDR1 and CDR2 are DFQATT and SNEGSKA (reference sequence). The length of the CDR3 is 14 residues. The DNA of the CDR3 is TGCAGTGCTAACGACCCGGCCGGATCCTACGAGCAGTACTTC. The encoded protein is CSANDPAGSYEQYF.

This clonotype was counted only a few times. V gene TRBV20-1 combines with J gene TRBJ1-4; D not resolved. The V gene lost 2 bases and the J gene lost 6 bases, with 13 bases spanning the gap. Germline V CDR1 and CDR2: DFQATT, SNEGSKA (reference sequence). The CDR3 consists of 14 residues. In DNA, the CDR3 is TGCAGTGCTAGAAACCACATGGATCATGAAAAACTGTTTTTT. Its protein is CSARNHMDHEKLFF.

The V and J genes are TRBV2 and TRBJ1-1; 7 bases map to TRBD1. The CDR3 extends over 15 amino acids. The junction had 7 bases not matched to a gene; V was cut back by 6 bases and J by 0 bases. The germline V gene encodes CDR1 SNHLY and CDR2 FYNNEI. CDR3 sequence (DNA): TGTGCCAGCAGCCCGACAGGGATCATGAACACTGAAGCTTTCTTT. Translating gives CASSPTGIMNTEAFF.

This clonotype was recorded a few times. The V gene is TRBV4-3, the J gene TRBJ1-2; D gene ambiguous. This CDR3 has 15 residues. V dropped 4 bases and J dropped 2 bases, with 14 bases sitting between them. Per the germline V gene, CDR1 is LGHNA and CDR2 is YSLEER. The CDR3 loop reads CASSPTWGDNYGYTF. The CDR3, as DNA: TGCGCCAGCAGCCCAACCTGGGGAGACAACTATGGCTACACCTTC.

For this clonotype: A junction boundary mismatches the germline segment, possibly from a read error. The V and J genes are TRBV7-9 and TRBJ2-1; TRBD2 agrees at 14 bases. The CDR3 extends over 17 amino acids. Per the germline V gene, CDR1 is SEHNR and CDR2 is FQNEAQ (reference sequence). The CDR3 spells CASSPRTSGRSHNAQFF. CDR3 sequence (DNA): TGTGCCAGCAGCCCTAGGACTAGCGGGAGGTCCCACAATGCGCAGTTCTTC.

This clonotype has ten or more counts. This chain connects TRBV11-2 to TRBJ2-5; maybe TRBD2 (5 bases). V gave up 5 bases and J gave up 1 base, with 20 bases separating them. This CDR3 contains 17 residues. Germline V gives CDR1 SGHAT, CDR2 FQNNGV. CDR3 DNA sequence: TGTGCCAGCAGCCCCCGGCCGGACTTCCTCCTCCAAGAGACCCAGTACTTC. Translated: CASSPRPDFLLQETQYF.

This clonotype appeared a few times. This chain joins TRBV10-3 and TRBJ1-5; D is uncertain. The CDR3 contains 14 residues. Per germline, CDR1 ENHRY and CDR2 SYGVKD. V lost 0 bases and J lost 2, with 5 bases in between. CDR3 sequence: CAISESWGNQPQHF. CDR3 in DNA: TGTGCCATCAGTGAGTCCTGGGGCAATCAGCCCCAGCATTTT.

On this clonotype itself: This may stem from a read error, because a much larger clone lies one nucleotide away. J is TRBJ2-7 and V is TRBV28; the D gene is possibly TRBD2 (5 bases). The germline CDR1 and CDR2 sequences are MDHEN and SYDVKM. The CDR3 extends over 13 amino acids. Trimming took 6 bases from V and 6 from J, leaving 15 bases between them. The CDR3 loop is CASRFVGGGEQYF. The CDR3 DNA reads as TGTGCCAGCAGGTTCGTCGGAGGTGGCGAGCAGTACTTC.

This clonotype appeared a few times. This chain links TRBV6-5 with TRBJ1-2; D gene uncertain. The CDR3 is 13 amino acids. The germline V gene has CDR1 MNHEY and CDR2 SVGAGI. Trimming cost V 0 bases and J 9 bases, with 11 bases left between them. The CDR3 here is CASSYSRGYSYTF. The CDR3 DNA sequence: TGTGCCAGCAGTTACTCGAGAGGATATAGCTACACCTTC.

This clonotype has ten or more counts. The chain recombines TRBV12-3 or TRBV12-4 with TRBJ1-1; D remains ambiguous. Between the trimmed V and J ends, which lost 6 bases and 5 bases, there was a span of 7 bases. This CDR3 region has 11 residues. This CDR3 is CASRRATEAFF. As DNA, the CDR3 is TGTGCCAGCAGGAGGGCTACTGAAGCTTTCTTT.

The sample holds a few counts of this clonotype. The chain joins TRBV7-6 to TRBJ1-1; the D gene is possibly TRBD1 (6 bases). The CDR3 runs to 17 residues. Germline loops: CDR1 SGHVS, CDR2 FNYEAQ. Trimming removed 4 bases at V and 5 bases at J, with 23 bases between. CDR3 nucleotides: TGTGCCAGCAGCTCAATCCCCCCAGGGGCGCGCGGGACTGAAGCTTTCTTT. Translating gives CASSSIPPGARGTEAFF.

This rearrangement joins TRBV13 to TRBJ2-1, with D perhaps assigned TRBD1 or TRBD2 (5 bases each). V lost 5 bases to trimming and J lost 9 bases, with 26 bases between them. The CDR3 spans 17 residues. Germline V gene data show CDR1 as PRHDT and CDR2 as FYEKMQ (reference sequence). CDR3 bases: TGTGCCAGCAGCCCTCCCCGGGACGCCGGGGTACGCGGTGAGCAGTTCTTC. Protein: CASSPPRDAGVRGEQFF.

This clonotype was seen at least ten times. DNA of the CDR3: TGTGCCAGCAGTTACACAGCGTACGAGCAGTACTTC. Its protein is CASSYTAYEQYF. The genes are TRBV6-2 or TRBV6-3 and TRBJ2-7; D is uncertain. Trimming pared 2 bases from V and 4 bases from J, leaving 6 bases between. The CDR3 runs to 12 residues. The germline V gene encodes CDR1 MNHEY and CDR2 SVGEGT.

The chain uses TRBV5-1 and TRBJ2-7; the D gene is possibly TRBD2 (5 bases). This CDR3 has 16 amino acids. The V gene's germline CDR1 is SGHRS and CDR2 YFSETQ. V was trimmed by 4 bases and J by 7 bases, leaving 24 bases between them. In nucleotides, the CDR3 is TGCGCCAGCAGCCAGCAACCCGGGGTGGGGTTCGCTGAGCAGTACTTC. It is translated as CASSQQPGVGFAEQYF. Together with reference TRBV5-1 and TRBJ2-7, the CDR3 gives the full variable domain: KAGVTQTPRYLIKTRGQQVTLSCSPISGHRSVSWYQQTPGQGLQFLFEYFSETQRNKGNFPGRFSGRQFSNSRSEMNVSTLELGDSALYLCASSQQPGVGFAEQYFGPGTRLTVT.

V gene TRBV10-3 combines with J gene TRBJ1-2, with unresolved D. Trimming removed 4 bases at V and 5 bases at J, with 5 bases between. This CDR3 has 11 residues. CDR1 is ENHRY, CDR2 SYGVKD, per germline. This CDR3 reads CAISGSYGYTF. The CDR3 DNA follows: TGTGCCATCAGTGGCTCATATGGCTACACCTTC.

This clonotype was observed a few times. The chain has TRBV30 and TRBJ1-2, with 8 bases that match TRBD1. The germline V gene has CDR1 GTSNPN and CDR2 SVGIG (reference sequence). There are 14 residues in the CDR3. V was clipped by 0 bases and J by 4 bases; unmatched bases: 4. DNA of the CDR3: TGTGCCTGGAGTGTATACAGGGGGGGCTATGGCTACACCTTC. Translated: CAWSVYRGGYGYTF.

This clonotype was seen a single time. This could be a read error, since a much larger clone is one nucleotide away. Since the CDR3 does not end with the conserved phenylalanine or tryptophan, this likely comes from a read error. V is TRBV7-2 and J is TRBJ2-1, with a tentative D call TRBD2 (6 bases). Looked up from germline, CDR1 is SGHTA and CDR2 is FQGNSA. With 0 bases removed from V and 1 base from J, the gap between germline ends came to 10 bases. The CDR3 spans 16 residues. Here the CDR3 reads CASSLAAGPSYNEQFL. CDR3 in DNA: TGTGCCAGCAGCTTAGCCGCGGGGCCTTCCTACAATGAGCAGTTCCTC.

This clonotype was picked up a small number of times. The chain carries TRBV30 and TRBJ1-4, with 12 positions matching TRBD1. Germline loops: CDR1 GTSNPN, CDR2 SVGIG (reference sequence). The junction had 11 bases not matched to a gene; V was cut back by 7 bases and J by 8 bases. The CDR3 runs to 15 residues. Here the CDR3 reads CASRDRGLPAEKLFF. For the CDR3, the DNA is TGTGCCTCCCGGGACAGGGGGCTTCCGGCGGAAAAACTGTTTTTT.

There are a few counts of this clonotype. The chain links TRBV27 to TRBJ2-5, with 9 bases lining up with TRBD2. The CDR3 runs 18 residues. Germline values: CDR1 MNHEY, CDR2 SMNVEV (reference sequence). With V trimmed by 6 bases and J by 4 bases, 18 bases remained unmatched. CDR3 nucleotide sequence: TGTGCCAGCAGATCCCACTTACCGGCGGGAGGGCCTCTAGAGACCCAGTACTTC. Amino acids: CASRSHLPAGGPLETQYF.

This clonotype was picked up many times. The CDR3 loop is CASSLVQREAFF. The CDR3 nucleotides are TGTGCCAGCAGCTTAGTACAGAGAGAAGCTTTCTTT. V is TRBV11-2 and J is TRBJ1-1; D gene unclear. Per germline, CDR1 SGHAT and CDR2 FQNNGV. CDR3 size: 12 residues. Trimming took off 1 base at V and 8 bases at J, with 8 bases between the two ends.

Many counts were recorded for this clonotype. This chain connects TRBV9 to TRBJ2-7; TRBD1 agrees at 7 bases. The CDR3 extends over 13 amino acids. The V and J ends lost 5 bases and 3 bases, in that order; junction bases with no gene match: 5. Germline loops: CDR1 SGDLS, CDR2 YYNGEE. The CDR3 DNA reads TGTGCCAGCAGTGTTGGGGACAGCTACGAGCAGTACTTC. Translated: CASSVGDSYEQYF.